The sequence of this TCR beta chain was determined in a study of blood T cell repertoires in COVID-19. Study at large: Donors in the United States, Italy and Spain gave samples during acute or convalescent COVID-19. Sample material is recorded as cDNA or gDNA derived from T cells, B-cell-depleted T cells, or PBMCs.

Trimming removed 3 bases from V and 0 bases from J; junction bases left unmatched: 12. The CDR3 has 19 residues. The germline gives CDR1 SEHNR, CDR2 FQNEAQ (reference sequence). The method was immunoSEQ multiplex PCR; TCRdb's version includes in-frame clones alone and lacks a portion of them. The data hold under 200,000 clones, with about 82% observed a single time. The clonotype was recovered from a man in his sixties or seventies with active or convalescent COVID-19. This chain uses TRBV7-9 with TRBJ2-3; 10 nucleotides line up with TRBD2. Sequencing was carried out using peripheral blood. In DNA, the CDR3 is TGTGCCAGCAGCTTTGCCACCGGGAGGACTAGCGGCAGCACAGATACGCAGTATTTT. This translates into CASSFATGRTSGSTDTQYF.